This T cell receptor beta chain comes out of a study of CD8+ T cells in alopecia areata. Study-wide context: The study gave tofacitinib for 6 to 18 months, then 6 months off drug.

In each case, RNA was isolated and then reverse transcribed into cDNA as the sequencing template. Repertoires were generated with immunoSEQ multiplex PCR, while TCRdb's copy carries only in-frame clones and drops some. The sample lists approximately 100,000 clones; about 40% were seen once. Per germline, CDR1 SQVTM and CDR2 ANQGSEA. Between the trimmed V and J ends, which lost 4 bases and 5 bases, there was a span of 11 bases. CDR3 length: 12 amino acids. The rearrangement uses TRBV29-1 and TRBJ1-1; weak D call: TRBD1 (6 bases). Input material: CD4+ T cells sorted from blood. The receptor was derived from a human donor with alopecia areata. CDR3 coding DNA: TGCAGCGTTGTTAGGCAGGGGACTGAAGCTTTCTTT. This translates into CSVVRQGTEAFF.